This entry lists 28 T cell receptor beta chains sequenced from one sample in a study of blood T cell repertoires in COVID-19. Here immunoSEQ multiplex PCR was the method, and the copy in TCRdb shows in-frame clones only, minus some. In the table there are 250,000 to 300,000 clones, 70% to 85% of which are singletons. Sequencing was performed on peripheral blood. These receptors were obtained from a woman older than 75 with acute or convalescent COVID-19.

CDR3 DNA: TGTGCCAGCAGTTACGTCCCCGAGGGTGGCTACACCTTC. As protein: CASSYVPEGGYTF. The chain uses TRBV6-5 and TRBJ1-2; D is uncertain. The CDR3 spans 13 residues. In germline, CDR1 is MNHEY, CDR2 SVGAGI. Trimming left V 2 bases short and J 7 bases short, with 11 bases between.

V is TRBV6-5 and J is TRBJ1-4; D call uncertain. V lost 4 bases and J lost 0, with 9 bases in between. CDR3 length: 15 residues. Germline values: CDR1 MNHEY, CDR2 SVGAGI. The CDR3 is CASSLYRATNEKLFF. Here the CDR3 DNA reads TGTGCCAGCAGTTTATACAGAGCAACTAATGAAAAACTGTTTTTT.

The V gene is TRBV10-1, the J gene TRBJ1-2; 9 positions agree with TRBD1. Germline V lookup: CDR1 WNHNN, CDR2 SYGVQD (reference sequence). The CDR3 contains 13 residues. The trim removed 5 bases at V and 4 bases at J, leaving 2 bases unmatched. CDR3 nucleotides: TGCGCCAGCAGTAAGACAGGGGGCTATGGCTACACCTTC. Translation: CASSKTGGYGYTF.

V and J are TRBV6-6 and TRBJ2-5; the match to TRBD1 covers 11 bases. CDR1 is MNHNY and CDR2 is SVGAGI in the germline V gene (reference sequence). This CDR3 spans 15 amino acids. V lost 4 bases, J lost 5 bases, and 6 bases stayed unmatched. The CDR3 is CASSSLGQGGETQYF. In DNA, the CDR3 is TGTGCCAGCAGTTCCCTGGGACAGGGGGGGGAGACCCAGTACTTC.

To note about this clone: This could be a read error, since a much larger clone is one nucleotide away. The same CDR3 can be traced to other DNA sequences in this sample. The chain combines TRBV3-1 (or the pseudogene TRBV3-2) with TRBJ1-5, with 10 nucleotides matching TRBD1. The V segment lost 3 bases and the J segment 7 bases; nucleotides outside the gene matches: 0. CDR1 is LGHDT and CDR2 is YNNKEL in the germline V gene (reference sequence). The CDR3 is made up of 13 amino acids. As DNA, the CDR3 is TGTGCCAGCAGCCAGACAGGGGGCCAGCCCCAGCATTTT. Its protein is CASSQTGGQPQHF.

The chain combines TRBV10-1 with TRBJ2-7; 7 bases are a match to TRBD1. With 4 bases clipped from V and 0 bases from J, the junction kept 9 bases outside the gene matches. Germline V gives CDR1 WNHNN, CDR2 SYGVQD (reference sequence). This CDR3 contains 16 residues. Written as DNA, the CDR3 is TGCGCCAGCAGTGTTCAACAGGGGATTAGCTCCTACGAGCAGTACTTC. It specifies CASSVQQGISSYEQYF.

The chain has TRBV6-1 and TRBJ1-3; no reliable D call. The V gene's germline CDR1 is MNHNS and CDR2 SASEGT. CDR3 length equals 15 residues. The V and J ends lost 7 bases and 1 base respectively, with 14 bases between them. Here the CDR3 reads CASTLTQVSGNTIYF. In DNA form, the CDR3 reads TGTGCCAGCACCCTTACTCAGGTATCTGGAAACACCATATATTTT.

This chain's CDR3 is CASSGASGVRPSYNEQFF. The CDR3 nucleotides are TGTGCCAGCAGTGGGGCTAGCGGGGTTCGGCCCTCCTACAATGAGCAGTTCTTC. The chain is built from TRBV25-1 and TRBJ2-1, with TRBD2 matching 9 bases. V was pared by 4 bases and J by 0 bases, with 10 bases of the junction left unmatched. Germline-derived CDR1 and CDR2 are MGHDK and SYGVNS. The CDR3 length is 18 residues. Filled out from reference TRBV25-1 and TRBJ2-1, the complete variable domain reads EADIYQTPRYLVIGTGKKITLECSQTMGHDKMYWYQQDPGMELHLIHYSYGVNSTEKGDLSSESTVSRIRTEHFPLTLESARPSHTSQYLCASSGASGVRPSYNEQFFGPGTRLTVL.

The rearrangement uses TRBV7-6 and TRBJ2-7; 13 bases are a match to TRBD2. This CDR3 comprises 16 residues. The V and J ends lost 6 bases and 4 bases, in that order; junction bases with no gene match: 9. Germline CDR1 SGHVS, CDR2 FNYEAQ. The CDR3: CASSPAGLAGAYEQYF. The DNA for the CDR3 is TGTGCCAGCAGTCCCGCTGGACTAGCGGGGGCTTACGAGCAGTACTTC.

The J gene is TRBJ1-2, the V gene TRBV21-1; TRBD1 was called by the table and not checked on the DNA. TRBV21-1 is marked as a pseudogene. The CDR3 totals 15 residues. The DNA for the CDR3 is TGTGCCAGCAGCTCTCCGGGACAGGGTTCGAATGGCTACACCTTC. The encoded protein is CASSSPGQGSNGYTF.

The genes are TRBV18 and TRBJ1-3; the D is unclear. The V end lost 1 base, the J end lost 4 bases, and 8 bases lay between the germline ends. The CDR3 is 14 residues long. Germline V lookup: CDR1 KGHSH, CDR2 LQKENI. In DNA, the CDR3 is TGTGCCAGCTCACCACAAACTTCGGGAAACACCATATATTTT. Translation: CASSPQTSGNTIYF.

The chain joins TRBV5-1 to TRBJ1-1, with 9 bases matching TRBD1. There are 16 residues in the CDR3. V was pared by 5 bases and J by 1 base, with 9 bases of the junction left unmatched. Germline CDR1 SGHRS, CDR2 YFSETQ. CDR3 coding DNA: TGCGCCAGCAGGGGGGGACAGGGAGGAGCGAACACTGAAGCTTTCTTT. This gives the protein CASRGGQGGANTEAFF.

A single count supports this clone. The CDR3: CASSPRGTGAHEQYF. CDR3 coding DNA: TGTGCCAGCAGCCCCCGGGGGACAGGGGCCCACGAGCAGTACTTC. The chain combines TRBV9 with TRBJ2-7; 10 bases line up with TRBD1. Unmatched junction bases numbered 9, after V lost 4 bases and J lost 5 bases. The germline CDR1 and CDR2 sequences are SGDLS and YYNGEE. This CDR3 has 15 amino acids. The whole variable domain, remainder taken from reference TRBV9 and TRBJ2-7, is DSGVTQTPKHLITATGQRVTLRCSPRSGDLSVYWYQQSLDQGLQFLIQYYNGEERAKGNILERFSAQQFPDLHSELNLSSLELGDSALYFCASSPRGTGAHEQYFGPGTRLTVT.

This rearrangement joins TRBV19 to TRBJ2-3; 12 nucleotides agree with TRBD2. Trimming took 8 bases from V and 0 from J; bases not matched to a gene: 9. Germline V gene data show CDR1 as LNHDA and CDR2 as SQIVND (reference sequence). The CDR3 totals 17 residues. As DNA, the CDR3 is TGTGCCAGTGCCCTAGCGGGAGGGCCGGTAAGCACAGATACGCAGTATTTT. This translates into CASALAGGPVSTDTQYF.

The V call is TRBV3-1 (or the pseudogene TRBV3-2), the J call TRBJ2-7; D uncertain. V lost 0 bases and J 5 bases, leaving 5 bases between the germline ends. Looked up from germline, CDR1 is LGHDT and CDR2 is YNNKEL (reference sequence). The CDR3 is 12 residues long. The CDR3 here is CASSQDRDEQYF. The CDR3 nucleotides read TGTGCCAGCAGCCAAGATCGAGACGAGCAGTACTTC.

This clone was counted a few times. This chain links TRBV6-5 with TRBJ1-2, with D maybe TRBD1 (5 bases). Germline loops: CDR1 MNHEY, CDR2 SVGAGI. The length of the CDR3 is 15 residues. V lost 0 bases and J lost 8, with 16 bases in between. This CDR3 reads CASSYSIGQGQGYTF. CDR3 bases: TGTGCCAGCAGTTACTCGATCGGACAAGGGCAAGGCTACACCTTC.

The rearrangement joins TRBV19 to TRBJ1-1, with D perhaps TRBD1 (6 bases). V lost 3 bases to trimming and J lost 4 bases, with 12 bases between them. Germline values: CDR1 LNHDA, CDR2 SQIVND (reference sequence). CDR3 size: 14 residues. The CDR3 DNA is TGTGCCAGTAGTATGAAACAGGGTCGCACTGAAGCTTTCTTT. Protein product: CASSMKQGRTEAFF.

The rearrangement joins TRBV12-5 to TRBJ2-2; 10 bases map to TRBD1. The J segment lost 4 bases and the V segment lost 0 bases, leaving 8 bases of the junction unmatched. This CDR3 is built from 18 residues. Germline CDR1 reads LGHNT; CDR2 reads FRNRAP. CDR3 coding DNA: TGTGCTAGTGGTTTGGTGGCCGGGACAGGGGAGACCACCGGGGAGCTGTTTTTT. This gives the protein CASGLVAGTGETTGELFF. Full variable domain (missing parts from reference TRBV12-5 and TRBJ2-2): DARVTQTPRHKVTEMGQEVTMRCQPILGHNTVFWYRQTMMQGLELLAYFRNRAPLDDSGMPKDRFSAEMPDATLATLKIQPSEPRDSAVYFCASGLVAGTGETTGELFFGEGSRLTVL.

The chain links TRBV21-1 to TRBJ2-7; the table calls TRBD2, which could not be checked here. TRBV21-1 is a listed pseudogene. This CDR3 has 15 amino acids. The CDR3 spells CASSTLAGGIYEQYF. The CDR3 nucleotides are TGTGCCAGCAGCACATTAGCGGGAGGGATCTACGAGCAGTACTTC.

The CDR3 sequence: CASIVPREQFF. The DNA for the CDR3 is TGTGCCAGCATCGTTCCCAGGGAGCAGTTCTTC. The rearrangement links TRBV6-5 to TRBJ2-1, with no clear D. Germline-derived CDR1 and CDR2 are MNHEY and SVGAGI. V was cut by 7 bases and J by 10 bases, with 11 bases left in between. The CDR3 contains 11 residues.

This chain uses TRBV27 with TRBJ1-3; a possible D gene is TRBD1 (5 bases). The CDR3 contains 15 residues. With 3 bases removed from V and 0 bases from J, the gap between germline ends came to 9 bases. Germline assignment: CDR1 MNHEY and CDR2 SMNVEV (reference sequence). CDR3 residues: CASSFSRASGNTIYF. In DNA form, the CDR3 reads TGTGCCAGCAGTTTTTCCAGGGCCTCTGGAAACACCATATATTTT.

The V and J genes are TRBV2 and TRBJ2-7, with D possibly TRBD2 on 7 matching bases. Germline CDR1 reads SNHLY; CDR2 reads FYNNEI. Trimming shortened V by 10 bases and J by 1 base, and 26 bases separated the two germline ends. The CDR3 extends over 17 amino acids. CDR3 residues: CATFPPVRGAVSYEQYF. CDR3 bases: TGTGCCACCTTTCCTCCGGTCCGGGGGGCGGTATCCTACGAGCAGTACTTC.

The V and J genes are TRBV5-4 and TRBJ2-3; TRBD1 matches 11 bases. The CDR3 has 17 residues. With V trimmed by 4 bases and J by 6 bases, 13 bases remained unmatched. Germline loops: CDR1 SGHNT, CDR2 YYREEE (reference sequence). Written as DNA, the CDR3 is TGTGCCAGCAGCCCGCGAGGAGGACAGGGGGCATGGGATACGCAGTATTTT. Its translation is CASSPRGGQGAWDTQYF.

The rearrangement joins TRBV4-1 to TRBJ1-2; TRBD1 matches at 9 bases. The length of the CDR3 is 18 residues. Germline V gene data show CDR1 as MGHRA and CDR2 as YSYEKL. Trimming cost V 0 bases and J 2 bases; bases outside gene matches: 10. CDR3 region: CASSQDIRRDRENYGYTF. The CDR3 DNA is TGCGCCAGCAGCCAAGATATCAGGCGGGACAGGGAAAACTATGGCTACACCTTC.

The table lists this clone with a count of one. The chain links TRBV13 to TRBJ2-4; D not certain. The CDR3 runs 19 residues. V gave up 5 bases and J gave up 0 bases, with 23 bases separating them. Germline lookup yields CDR1 PRHDT and CDR2 FYEKMQ (reference sequence). Here the CDR3 DNA reads TGTGCCAGCAGCGGTTTGGTCCCAGGCACATCCATAGCCAAAAACATTCAGTACTTC. Translated: CASSGLVPGTSIAKNIQYF.

This clone was observed a handful of times. The genes are TRBV5-1 and TRBJ1-2; 9 bases fit TRBD1. Germline CDR1 SGHRS, CDR2 YFSETQ. The length of the CDR3 is 14 residues. After removal of 2 bases from V and 6 bases from J, the junction contained 5 bases not matched to a gene. The CDR3 DNA reads TGCGCCAGCAGCTTCCAACAGGGGGCAGATGGCTACACCTTC. Amino acid sequence: CASSFQQGADGYTF.

This chain connects TRBV7-2 to TRBJ1-6; TRBD1 aligns across 7 bases. The CDR3 loop spans 15 amino acids. Losses at the gene ends were 3 bases for V and 4 bases for J; bases not matched to a gene: 3. CDR1 is SGHTA, CDR2 FQGNSA, per germline. The CDR3 DNA follows: TGTGCCAGCAGCTTCGAGACAGGGTATAATTCACCCCTCCACTTT. The encoded protein is CASSFETGYNSPLHF.

The chain joins TRBV27 to TRBJ1-2, with 7 bases fitting TRBD1. The CDR3 loop spans 13 amino acids. V was clipped by 5 bases and J by 8 bases; unmatched bases: 8. Germline CDR1 and CDR2: MNHEY and SMNVEV (reference sequence). As DNA, the CDR3 is TGTGCCAGCAGTATGACAGGGTTGGGCGGCTACACCTTC. This encodes CASSMTGLGGYTF.